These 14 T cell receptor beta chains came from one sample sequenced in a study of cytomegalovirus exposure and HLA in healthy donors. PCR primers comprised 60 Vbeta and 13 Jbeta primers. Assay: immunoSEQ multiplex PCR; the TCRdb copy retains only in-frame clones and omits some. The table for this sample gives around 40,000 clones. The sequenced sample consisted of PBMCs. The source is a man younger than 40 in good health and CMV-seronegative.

This CDR3 is CAIRGSNTGELFF. In DNA form, the CDR3 reads TGTGCCATTAGGGGGTCGAACACCGGGGAGCTGTTTTTT. This chain uses TRBV6-1 with TRBJ2-2, with D perhaps TRBD1 (6 bases). Germline V lookup: CDR1 MNHNS, CDR2 SASEGT. The length of the CDR3 is 13 residues. The V end was cut by 10 bases, the J end by 0 bases, with 9 bases between.

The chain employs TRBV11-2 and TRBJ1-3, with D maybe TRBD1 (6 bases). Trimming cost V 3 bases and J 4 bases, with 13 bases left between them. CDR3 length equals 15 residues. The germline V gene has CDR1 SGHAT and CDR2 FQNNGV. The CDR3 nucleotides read TGTGCCAGCAGCTTCTTAACAGGGCGCGGAAACACCATATATTTT. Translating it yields CASSFLTGRGNTIYF.

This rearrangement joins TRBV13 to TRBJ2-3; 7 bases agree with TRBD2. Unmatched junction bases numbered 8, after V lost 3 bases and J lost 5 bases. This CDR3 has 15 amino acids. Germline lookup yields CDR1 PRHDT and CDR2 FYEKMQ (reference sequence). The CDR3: CASSFKGIAGDTQYF. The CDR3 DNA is TGTGCCAGCAGCTTTAAGGGAATAGCGGGAGATACGCAGTATTTT.

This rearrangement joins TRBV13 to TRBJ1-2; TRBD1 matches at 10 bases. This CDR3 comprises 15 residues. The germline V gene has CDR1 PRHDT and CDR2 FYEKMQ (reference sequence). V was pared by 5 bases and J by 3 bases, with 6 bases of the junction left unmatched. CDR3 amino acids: CASSDTGTGDYGYTF. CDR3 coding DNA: TGTGCCAGCAGCGACACCGGGACAGGGGACTATGGCTACACCTTC.

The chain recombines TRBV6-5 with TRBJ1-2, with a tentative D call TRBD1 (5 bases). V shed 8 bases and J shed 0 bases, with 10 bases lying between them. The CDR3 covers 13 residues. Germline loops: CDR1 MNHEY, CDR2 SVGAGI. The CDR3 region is CASRTTANYGYTF. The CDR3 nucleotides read TGTGCCAGCCGGACGACAGCTAACTATGGCTACACCTTC.

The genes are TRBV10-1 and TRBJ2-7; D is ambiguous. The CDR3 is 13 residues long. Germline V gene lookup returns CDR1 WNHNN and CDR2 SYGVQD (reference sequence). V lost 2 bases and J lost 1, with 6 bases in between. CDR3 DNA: TGCGCCAGCAGTGAGGGCCTTTCCTACGAGCAGTACTTC. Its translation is CASSEGLSYEQYF.

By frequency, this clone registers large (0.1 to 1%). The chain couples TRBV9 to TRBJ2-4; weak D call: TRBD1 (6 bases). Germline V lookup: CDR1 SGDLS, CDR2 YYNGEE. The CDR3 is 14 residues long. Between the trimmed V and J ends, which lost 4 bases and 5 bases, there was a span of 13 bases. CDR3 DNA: TGTGCCAGCAGCTTGGACAGTCAGCAAAACATTCAGTACTTC. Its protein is CASSLDSQQNIQYF.

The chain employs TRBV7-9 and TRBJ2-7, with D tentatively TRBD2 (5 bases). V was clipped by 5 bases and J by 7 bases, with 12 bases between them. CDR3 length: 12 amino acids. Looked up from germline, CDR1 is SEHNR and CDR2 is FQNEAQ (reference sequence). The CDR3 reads CASSAVRGEQYF. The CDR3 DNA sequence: TGTGCCAGCAGCGCAGTACGAGGGGAGCAGTACTTC.

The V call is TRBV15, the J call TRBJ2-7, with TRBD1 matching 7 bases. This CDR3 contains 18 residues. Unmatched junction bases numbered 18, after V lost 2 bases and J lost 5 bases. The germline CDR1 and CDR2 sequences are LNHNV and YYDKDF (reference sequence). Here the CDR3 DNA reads TGTGCCACCAGCAGAACTAAGAATAGGGACAGCCTTCGACACGAGCAGTACTTC. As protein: CATSRTKNRDSLRHEQYF.

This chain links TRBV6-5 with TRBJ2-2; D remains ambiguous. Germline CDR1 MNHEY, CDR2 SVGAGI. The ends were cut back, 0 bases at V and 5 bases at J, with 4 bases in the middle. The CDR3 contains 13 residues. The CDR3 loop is CASSYSRTGELFF. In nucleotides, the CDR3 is TGTGCCAGCAGTTACTCCCGGACCGGGGAGCTGTTTTTT.

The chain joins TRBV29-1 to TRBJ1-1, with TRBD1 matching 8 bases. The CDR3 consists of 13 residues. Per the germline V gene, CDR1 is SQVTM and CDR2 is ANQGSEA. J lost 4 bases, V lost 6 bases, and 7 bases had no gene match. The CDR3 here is CSVAIGQGTEAFF. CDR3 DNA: TGCAGCGTCGCGATAGGACAGGGCACTGAAGCTTTCTTT.

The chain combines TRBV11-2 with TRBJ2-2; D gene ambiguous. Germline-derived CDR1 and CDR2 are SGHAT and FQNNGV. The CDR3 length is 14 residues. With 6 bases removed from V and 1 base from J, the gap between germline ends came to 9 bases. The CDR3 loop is CASRLRQNTGELFF. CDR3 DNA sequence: TGTGCCAGCAGGTTGCGGCAGAACACCGGGGAGCTGTTTTTT.

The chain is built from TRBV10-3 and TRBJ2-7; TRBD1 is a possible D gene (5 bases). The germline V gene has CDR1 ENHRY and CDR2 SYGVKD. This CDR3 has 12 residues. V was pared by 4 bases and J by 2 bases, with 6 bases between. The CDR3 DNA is TGTGCCATCAGTGCAGGGCCCTACGAGCAGTACTTC. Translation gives CAISAGPYEQYF.

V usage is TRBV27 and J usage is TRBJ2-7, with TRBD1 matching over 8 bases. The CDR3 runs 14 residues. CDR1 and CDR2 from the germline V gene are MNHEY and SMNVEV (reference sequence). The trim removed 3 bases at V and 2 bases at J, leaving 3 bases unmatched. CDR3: CASSLLDRAYEQYF. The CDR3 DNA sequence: TGTGCCAGCAGTTTGCTGGACAGGGCCTACGAGCAGTACTTC.